This T cell receptor (beta chain) came from a study of untreated major depressive disorder. Using immunoSEQ multiplex PCR, the repertoire was profiled, and TCRdb retains in-frame clones only, with some absent. The sample lists just over 20,000 clones; around 87% were seen once. The CDR3 spans 14 residues. Per germline, CDR1 SGHNT and CDR2 YYREEE (reference sequence). The germline V and J ends were trimmed by 3 bases and 8 bases, with 16 bases remaining between them. The sequenced sample consisted of CD4+ T cells from PBMCs. The chain is built from TRBV5-4 and TRBJ2-3, with a possible D match to TRBD2 (6 bases). The TCR was taken from a woman under 40 in good health. The CDR3 is CASSSVGQTSTQYF. As DNA, the CDR3 is TGTGCCAGCAGCTCGGTCGGCCAGACTAGTACGCAGTATTTT.